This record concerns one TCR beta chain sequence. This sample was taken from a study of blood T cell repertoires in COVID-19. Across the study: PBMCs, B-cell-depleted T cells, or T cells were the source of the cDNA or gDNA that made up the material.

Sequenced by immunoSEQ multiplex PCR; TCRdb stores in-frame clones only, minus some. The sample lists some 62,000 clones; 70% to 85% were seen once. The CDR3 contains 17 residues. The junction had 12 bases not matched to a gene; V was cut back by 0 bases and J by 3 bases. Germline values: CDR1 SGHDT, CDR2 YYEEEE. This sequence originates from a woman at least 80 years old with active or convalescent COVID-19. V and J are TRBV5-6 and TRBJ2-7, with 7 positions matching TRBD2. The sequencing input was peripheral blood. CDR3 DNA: TGTGCCAGCAGCTTGGGCCCCACCTCCCGGGACTACTACGAGCAGTACTTC. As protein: CASSLGPTSRDYYEQYF. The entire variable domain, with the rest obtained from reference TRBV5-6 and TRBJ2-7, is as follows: DAGVTQSPTHLIKTRGQQVTLRCSPKSGHDTVSWYQQALGQGPQFIFQYYEEEERQRGNFPDRFSGHQFPNYSSELNVNALLLGDSALYLCASSLGPTSRDYYEQYFGPGTRLTVT.